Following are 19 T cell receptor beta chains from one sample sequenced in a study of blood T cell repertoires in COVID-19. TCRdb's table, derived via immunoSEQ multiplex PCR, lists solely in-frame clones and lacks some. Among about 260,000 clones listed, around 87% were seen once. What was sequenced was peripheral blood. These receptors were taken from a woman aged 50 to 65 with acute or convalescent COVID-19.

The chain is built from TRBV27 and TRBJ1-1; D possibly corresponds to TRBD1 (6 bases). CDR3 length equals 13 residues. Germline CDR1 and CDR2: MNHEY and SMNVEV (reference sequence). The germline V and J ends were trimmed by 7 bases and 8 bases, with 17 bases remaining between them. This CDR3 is CASTDGRGAEAFF. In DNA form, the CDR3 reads TGTGCCAGCACCGACGGTCGGGGGGCCGAAGCTTTCTTT.

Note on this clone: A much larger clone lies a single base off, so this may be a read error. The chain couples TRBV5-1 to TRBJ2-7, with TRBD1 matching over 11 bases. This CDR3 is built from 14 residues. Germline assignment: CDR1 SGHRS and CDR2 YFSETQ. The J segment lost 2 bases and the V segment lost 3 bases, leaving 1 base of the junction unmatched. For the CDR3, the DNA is TGCGCCAGCAGCTCGGGACAGGGGGCCTACGAGCAGTACTTC. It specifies CASSSGQGAYEQYF.

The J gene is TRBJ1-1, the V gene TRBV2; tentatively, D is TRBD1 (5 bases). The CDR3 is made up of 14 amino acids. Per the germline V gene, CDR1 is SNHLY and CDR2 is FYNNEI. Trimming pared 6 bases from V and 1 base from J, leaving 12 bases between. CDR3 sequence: CASSVDIPNTEAFF. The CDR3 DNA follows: TGTGCCAGCAGCGTGGACATACCGAACACTGAAGCTTTCTTT.

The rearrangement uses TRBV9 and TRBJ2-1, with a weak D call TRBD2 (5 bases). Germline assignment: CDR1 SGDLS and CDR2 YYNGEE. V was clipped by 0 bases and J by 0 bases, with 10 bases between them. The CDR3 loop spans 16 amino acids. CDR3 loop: CASSVDPGSSYNEQFF. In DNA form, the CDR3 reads TGTGCCAGCAGCGTAGATCCGGGAAGCTCCTACAATGAGCAGTTCTTC.

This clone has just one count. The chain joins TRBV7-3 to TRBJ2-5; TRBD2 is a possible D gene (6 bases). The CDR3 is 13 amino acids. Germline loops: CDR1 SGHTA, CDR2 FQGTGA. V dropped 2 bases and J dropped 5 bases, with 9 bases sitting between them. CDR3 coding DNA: TGTGCCAGCAGCTTAGGGGGAGGTGAGACCCAGTACTTC. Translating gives CASSLGGGETQYF.

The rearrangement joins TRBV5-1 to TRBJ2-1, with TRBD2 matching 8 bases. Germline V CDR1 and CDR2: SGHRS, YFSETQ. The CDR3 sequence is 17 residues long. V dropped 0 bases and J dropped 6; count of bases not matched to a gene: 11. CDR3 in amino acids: CASSLALAGTRINEQFF. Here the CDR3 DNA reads TGCGCCAGCAGCTTGGCCCTTGCCGGGACTAGGATCAATGAGCAGTTCTTC.

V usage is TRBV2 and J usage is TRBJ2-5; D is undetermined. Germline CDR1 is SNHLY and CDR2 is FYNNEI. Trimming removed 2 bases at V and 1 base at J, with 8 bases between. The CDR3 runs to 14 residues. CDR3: CASSETTGQETQYF. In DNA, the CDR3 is TGTGCCAGCAGTGAAACGACGGGCCAAGAGACCCAGTACTTC.

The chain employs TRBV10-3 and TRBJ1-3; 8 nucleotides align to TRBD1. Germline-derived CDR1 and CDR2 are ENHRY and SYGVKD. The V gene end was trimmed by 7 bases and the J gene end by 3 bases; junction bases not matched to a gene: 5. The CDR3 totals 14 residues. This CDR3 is CAITPDRGGNTIYF. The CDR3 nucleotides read TGTGCCATCACCCCCGACAGGGGTGGAAACACCATATATTTT.

The CDR3 nucleotides read TGTGCCAGCAGGTTTTTAACAGGGGGCTATGGCTACACCTTC. Its protein is CASRFLTGGYGYTF. The genes are TRBV27 and TRBJ1-2; 8 bases line up with TRBD1. The germline V gene encodes CDR1 MNHEY and CDR2 SMNVEV (reference sequence). Germline trimming cut 6 bases from V and 4 bases from J; bases unmatched to any gene: 7. The CDR3 covers 14 residues.

CDR3: CASSPYGKGTYEQYF. CDR3 coding DNA: TGTGCCAGCAGTCCATACGGGAAAGGGACCTACGAGCAGTACTTC. The V gene is TRBV27, the J gene TRBJ2-7; maybe TRBD2 (5 bases). The length of the CDR3 is 15 residues. With 5 bases removed from V and 2 bases from J, the gap between germline ends came to 16 bases. Germline V gives CDR1 MNHEY, CDR2 SMNVEV (reference sequence).

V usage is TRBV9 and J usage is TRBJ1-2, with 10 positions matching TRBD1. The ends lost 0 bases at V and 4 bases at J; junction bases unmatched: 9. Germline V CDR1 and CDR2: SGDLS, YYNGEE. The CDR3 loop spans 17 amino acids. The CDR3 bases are TGTGCCAGCAGCGTAGCCCAGGACAGGGGGATTGGCTATGGCTACACCTTC. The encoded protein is CASSVAQDRGIGYGYTF.

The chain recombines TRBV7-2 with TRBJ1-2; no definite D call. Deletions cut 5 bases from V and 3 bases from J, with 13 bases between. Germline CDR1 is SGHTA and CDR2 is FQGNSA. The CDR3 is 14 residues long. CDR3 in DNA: TGTGCCAGCAGCGCGGGAATATCGTACTATGGCTACACCTTC. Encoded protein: CASSAGISYYGYTF.

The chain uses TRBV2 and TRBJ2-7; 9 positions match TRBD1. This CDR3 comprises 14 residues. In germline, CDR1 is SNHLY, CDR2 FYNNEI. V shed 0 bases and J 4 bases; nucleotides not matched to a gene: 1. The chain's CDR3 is CASSEAGTGYEQYF. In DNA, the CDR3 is TGTGCCAGCAGTGAAGCCGGGACAGGGTACGAGCAGTACTTC.

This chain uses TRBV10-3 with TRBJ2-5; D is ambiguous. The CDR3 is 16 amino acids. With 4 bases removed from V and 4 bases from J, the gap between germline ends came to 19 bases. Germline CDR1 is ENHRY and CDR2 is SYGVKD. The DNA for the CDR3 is TGTGCCATCAGTGTAATTACAGACAACCTGCGAGAGACCCAGTACTTC. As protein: CAISVITDNLRETQYF.

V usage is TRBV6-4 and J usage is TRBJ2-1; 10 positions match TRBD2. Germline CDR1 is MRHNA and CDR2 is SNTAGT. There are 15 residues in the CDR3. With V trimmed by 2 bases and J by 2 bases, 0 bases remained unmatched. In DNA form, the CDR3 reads TGTGCCAGCAGTGACAGCGGGAGGGCCTACAATGAGCAGTTCTTC. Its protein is CASSDSGRAYNEQFF.

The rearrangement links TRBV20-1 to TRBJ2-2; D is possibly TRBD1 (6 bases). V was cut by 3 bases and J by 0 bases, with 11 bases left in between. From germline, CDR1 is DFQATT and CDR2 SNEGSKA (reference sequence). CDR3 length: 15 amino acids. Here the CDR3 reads CSASMTGSNTGELFF. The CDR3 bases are TGCAGTGCTAGTATGACAGGCTCGAACACCGGGGAGCTGTTTTTT.

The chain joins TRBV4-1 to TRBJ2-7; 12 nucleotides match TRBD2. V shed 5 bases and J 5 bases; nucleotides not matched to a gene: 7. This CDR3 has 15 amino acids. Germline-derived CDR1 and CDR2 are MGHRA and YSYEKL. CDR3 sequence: CASSFRTSGNHEQYF. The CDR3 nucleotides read TGCGCCAGCAGCTTCCGGACTAGCGGGAACCACGAGCAGTACTTC.

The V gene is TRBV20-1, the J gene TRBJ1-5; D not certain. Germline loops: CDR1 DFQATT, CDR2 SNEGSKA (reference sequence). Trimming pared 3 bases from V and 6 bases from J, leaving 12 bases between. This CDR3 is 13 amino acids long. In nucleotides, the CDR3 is TGCAGTGCTAGTCCCTGGTGGAGTCAGCCCCAGCATTTT. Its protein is CSASPWWSQPQHF.

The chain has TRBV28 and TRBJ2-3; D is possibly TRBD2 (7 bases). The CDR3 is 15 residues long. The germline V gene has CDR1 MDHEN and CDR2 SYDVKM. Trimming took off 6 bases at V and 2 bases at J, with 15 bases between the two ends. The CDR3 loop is CASSQRGAFTDTQYF. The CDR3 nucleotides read TGTGCCAGCAGCCAACGGGGGGCTTTCACAGATACGCAGTATTTT.